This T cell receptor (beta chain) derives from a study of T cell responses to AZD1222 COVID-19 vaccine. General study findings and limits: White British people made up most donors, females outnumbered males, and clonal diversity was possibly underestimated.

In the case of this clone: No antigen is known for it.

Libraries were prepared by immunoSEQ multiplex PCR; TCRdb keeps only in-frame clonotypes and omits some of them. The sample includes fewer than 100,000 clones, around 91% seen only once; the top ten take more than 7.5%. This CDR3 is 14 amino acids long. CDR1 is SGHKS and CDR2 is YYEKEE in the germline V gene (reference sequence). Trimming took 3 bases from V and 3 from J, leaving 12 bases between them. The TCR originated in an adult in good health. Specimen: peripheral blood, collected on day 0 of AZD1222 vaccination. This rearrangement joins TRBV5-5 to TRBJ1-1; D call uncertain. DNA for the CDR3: TGTGCCAGCAGCTCCCCCGGCGGAGACACTGAAGCTTTCTTT. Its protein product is CASSSPGGDTEAFF.